These 12 T cell receptor beta chains originate from one sample sequenced in a study of cytomegalovirus exposure and HLA in healthy donors. The PCR contained 60 Vbeta and 13 Jbeta primers. The table came from immunoSEQ multiplex PCR; TCRdb's copy has only in-frame clones and leaves some out. This sample yields tens of thousands of clones, of which roughly 70% are seen a single time; about 5.7% belongs to the top ten. The sequencing sample was made of PBMCs. The source is a man aged 50-60 years in good health and CMV-seronegative.

The CDR3, as DNA: TGTGCCAGTACCCCCGCACAGGCGCTAGCCAAAAACATTCAGTACTTC. It specifies CASTPAQALAKNIQYF. The rearrangement uses TRBV27 and TRBJ2-4; D might be TRBD1 (5 bases). This CDR3 has 16 residues. Germline CDR1 and CDR2: MNHEY and SMNVEV (reference sequence). V was cut by 9 bases and J by 0 bases, with 18 bases left in between.

Remarks on this clone: Relative to the germline gene, one junction end is altered; a read error may explain this. This chain joins TRBV5-6 and TRBJ2-1; TRBD2 matches 11 bases. The CDR3 extends over 15 amino acids. Per the germline V gene, CDR1 is SGHDT and CDR2 is YYEEEE. CDR3 residues: CTSSFAALAGDEQFF. CDR3 sequence (DNA): TGTACCAGCAGCTTCGCCGCACTAGCGGGGGATGAGCAGTTCTTC.

The chain carries TRBV7-9 and TRBJ2-1; TRBD2 aligns across 7 bases. The CDR3 is 15 amino acids. Germline assignment: CDR1 SEHNR and CDR2 FQNEAQ (reference sequence). With 5 bases clipped from V and 0 bases from J, the junction kept 4 bases outside the gene matches. CDR3 sequence reads: CASSPGRSSYNEQFF. The CDR3 coding sequence is TGTGCCAGCAGCCCCGGGAGGAGCTCCTACAATGAGCAGTTCTTC.

This clone was observed a few times. Written as DNA, the CDR3 is TGTGCCAGCAGGACAGGGGGGGGGAGTGGCTACACCTTC. Protein sequence: CASRTGGGSGYTF. The rearrangement links TRBV28 to TRBJ1-2; 9 bases are a match to TRBD1. With V trimmed by 6 bases and J by 7 bases, 6 bases remained unmatched. CDR1 and CDR2 from the germline V gene are MDHEN and SYDVKM. The CDR3 length is 13 residues.

This CDR3 is CASSLGTRRGDTQYF. The CDR3, as DNA: TGTGCCAGCAGTTTGGGGACTAGGAGGGGAGATACGCAGTATTTT. The gene calls are TRBV28 and TRBJ2-3; 8 bases line up with TRBD2. With 3 bases clipped from V and 5 bases from J, the junction kept 7 bases outside the gene matches. The length of the CDR3 is 15 residues. Germline CDR1 and CDR2: MDHEN and SYDVKM. The variable domain in full, completed from reference TRBV28 and TRBJ2-3, reads DVKVTQSSRYLVKRTGEKVFLECVQDMDHENMFWYRQDPGLGLRLIYFSYDVKMKEKGDIPEGYSVSREKKERFSLILESASTNQTSMYLCASSLGTRRGDTQYFGPGTRLTVL.

This clone has a handful of counts. The chain employs TRBV6-4 and TRBJ2-2; weak D call: TRBD1 (6 bases). Looked up from germline, CDR1 is MRHNA and CDR2 is SNTAGT. Trimming shortened V by 3 bases and J by 1 base, and 6 bases separated the two germline ends. The CDR3 has 14 residues. CDR3 DNA sequence: TGTGCCAGCAGTGAGGGACAGAACACCGGGGAGCTGTTTTTT. This codes for CASSEGQNTGELFF.

The J gene is TRBJ2-5, the V gene TRBV27; a weak D match, TRBD1 (5 bases). This CDR3 comprises 16 residues. Trimming removed 5 bases at V and 2 bases at J, with 18 bases between. Germline V gene lookup returns CDR1 MNHEY and CDR2 SMNVEV (reference sequence). CDR3 loop: CASSPIPDRPQETQYF. In DNA, the CDR3 is TGTGCCAGCAGTCCCATACCTGACAGACCACAAGAGACCCAGTACTTC.

The V call is TRBV30, the J call TRBJ1-2; 11 bases are a match to TRBD1. CDR1 is GTSNPN, CDR2 SVGIG, per germline (reference sequence). The trim removed 8 bases at V and 8 bases at J, leaving 7 bases unmatched. This CDR3 region has 12 residues. The CDR3 DNA is TGTGCCAGAGGGACAGGGGGAAACGGCTACACCTTC. Protein: CARGTGGNGYTF.

This clone showed up just a few times. J is TRBJ1-2 and V is TRBV27; possible D gene TRBD1, 5 bases. CDR1 and CDR2 from the germline V gene are MNHEY and SMNVEV (reference sequence). The CDR3 length is 15 residues. The V and J ends lost 4 bases and 3 bases respectively, with 15 bases between them. DNA for the CDR3: TGTGCCAGCAGTTCTTATAGCCAGGGTGACTATGGCTACACCTTC. Its translation is CASSSYSQGDYGYTF.

The V and J genes are TRBV6-6 and TRBJ1-5, with 8 bases lining up with TRBD1. The germline V gene encodes CDR1 MNHNY and CDR2 SVGAGI (reference sequence). This CDR3 is 15 amino acids long. J gave up 3 bases and V 4 bases, and 5 bases lay outside the gene matches. In nucleotides, the CDR3 is TGTGCCAGCAGTTCCGGACAGGGCTCCAATCAGCCCCAGCATTTT. This gives the protein CASSSGQGSNQPQHF.

The chain combines TRBV5-1 with TRBJ2-7, with D tentatively TRBD1 (6 bases). Trimming took 3 bases from V and 4 from J, leaving 8 bases between them. The CDR3 is 12 residues long. Germline CDR1 is SGHRS and CDR2 is YFSETQ. CDR3 protein: CASSSDSYEQYF. CDR3 DNA: TGCGCCAGCAGCTCGGACAGTTACGAGCAGTACTTC.

The rearrangement uses TRBV10-3 and TRBJ2-4; no definite D call. This CDR3 region has 11 residues. Trimming shortened V by 3 bases and J by 9 bases, and 6 bases separated the two germline ends. Per germline, CDR1 ENHRY and CDR2 SYGVKD. The CDR3 bases are TGTGCCATCAGTGATGGCGGCATTCAGTACTTC. Amino acids: CAISDGGIQYF.